This T cell receptor beta chain was sequenced in a study of control samples from healthy donors and cancer patients. Generated by immunoSEQ multiplex PCR, the TCRdb table keeps only in-frame clones and is missing some. This sample yields 130,000 or so clones, of which 85% to 95% are seen a single time; around 14% belongs to the top ten. CDR1 is MGHDK and CDR2 is SYGVNS in the germline V gene. CDR3 size: 13 residues. The germline V and J ends were trimmed by 5 bases and 0 bases, with 8 bases remaining between them. The V and J genes are TRBV25-1 and TRBJ2-7; tentatively, D is TRBD2 (6 bases). This TCR was sampled from a man aged 40-49 years in good health. Sequencing used blood. The CDR3 nucleotides are TGTGCCAGCAGTCCCGGGGGCTCCTACGAGCAGTACTTC. Protein sequence: CASSPGGSYEQYF.